This T cell receptor (beta chain) was captured in a study of cytomegalovirus exposure and HLA in healthy donors. Findings and caveats of the study: From TCR beta sequences, most subjects' HLA-A and HLA-B alleles were reportedly predicted accurately. An observed cluster of highly shared sequence variants was recorded as a likely sequencing artifact. For presence/absence analyses, sequencing depth was assumed to be roughly uniform across donors.

This clone has only a few counts. Its antigen is currently unknown. The PCR ran on 60 Vbeta and 13 Jbeta primers. Profiling relied on immunoSEQ multiplex PCR, and the TCRdb table lists in-frame clones only, not all of them. The repertoire holds under 150,000 clones, about 80% seen once, with about 6.8% in the top ten. The source of this sequence is a woman between 40 and 50 years old in good health and CMV-seropositive. The source material was PBMCs.

In nucleotides, the CDR3 is TGTGCCAGCAGCCGCAGCCAGGGCGGAGAGACCCAGTACTTC. It specifies CASSRSQGGETQYF. The chain joins TRBV7-8 to TRBJ2-5; D may be TRBD1 (5 bases). The CDR3 spans 14 residues. Trimming shortened V by 5 bases and J by 4 bases, and 14 bases separated the two germline ends. The V gene's germline CDR1 is SGHVS and CDR2 FQNEAQ.